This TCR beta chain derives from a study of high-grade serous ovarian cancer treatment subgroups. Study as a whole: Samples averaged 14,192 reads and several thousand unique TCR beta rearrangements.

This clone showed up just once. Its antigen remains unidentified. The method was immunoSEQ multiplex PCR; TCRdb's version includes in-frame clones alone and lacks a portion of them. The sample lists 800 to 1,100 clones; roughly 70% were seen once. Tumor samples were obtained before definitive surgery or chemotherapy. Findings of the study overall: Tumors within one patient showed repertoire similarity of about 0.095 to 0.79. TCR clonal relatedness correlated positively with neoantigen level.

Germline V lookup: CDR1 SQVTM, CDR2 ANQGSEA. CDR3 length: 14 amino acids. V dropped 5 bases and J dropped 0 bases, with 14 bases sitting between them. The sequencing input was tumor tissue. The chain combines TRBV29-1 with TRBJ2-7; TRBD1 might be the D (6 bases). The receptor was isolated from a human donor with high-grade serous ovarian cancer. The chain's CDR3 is CSVKTGISSYEQYF. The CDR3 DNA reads TGCAGCGTTAAAACAGGGATAAGCTCCTACGAGCAGTACTTC.